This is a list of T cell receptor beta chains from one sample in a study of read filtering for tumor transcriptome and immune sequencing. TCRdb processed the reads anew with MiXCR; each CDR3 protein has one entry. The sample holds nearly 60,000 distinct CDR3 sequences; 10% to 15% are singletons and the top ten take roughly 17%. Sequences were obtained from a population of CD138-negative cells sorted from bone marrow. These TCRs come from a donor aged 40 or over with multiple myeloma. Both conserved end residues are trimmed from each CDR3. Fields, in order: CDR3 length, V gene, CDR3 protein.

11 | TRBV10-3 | AISEWGGQPQH
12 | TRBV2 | ASSGSQGAVGYT
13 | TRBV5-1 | ASSLYRTVQETQY
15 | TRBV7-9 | ASSLDPKGRRYNEQF
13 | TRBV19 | ASSLGQAYTGELF
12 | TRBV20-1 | SALSAASAETQY
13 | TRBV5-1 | ASSFDSGGENEQF
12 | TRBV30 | AWSHTGSYYGYT
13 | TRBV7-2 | ASSRGLGTTDTQY
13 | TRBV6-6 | ASSPGTGGREAQY
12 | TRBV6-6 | ASTLGTGGPEQY
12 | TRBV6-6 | ASSYSGQSYEQY
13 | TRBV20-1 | SAFPRVRAYNEQF
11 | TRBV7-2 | ASSSQSTDTQY
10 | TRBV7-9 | AGQDSAYEQY
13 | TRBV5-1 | ASSLQGRHSYEQY
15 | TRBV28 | ASSLGTALYSNQPQH
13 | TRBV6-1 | ASSEPGLKSYEQY
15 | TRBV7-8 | ASSLETSGGRGETQY
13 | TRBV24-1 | ATSDTGGLPDTQY
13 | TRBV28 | ASSLPSGGSYEQY
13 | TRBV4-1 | ASSPSRGGQETQY
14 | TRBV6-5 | ASSLTSVGRTYEQY
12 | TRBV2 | ASMGTGGRHEQY
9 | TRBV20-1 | SASRGSEQY
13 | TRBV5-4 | ASSLDRGQSTEAF
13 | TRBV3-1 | ASSQGHRPNTEAF
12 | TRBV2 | ASRNREFTYEQY
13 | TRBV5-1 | ASSLVVAPEETQY
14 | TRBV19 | ASSASGTSSNQPQH
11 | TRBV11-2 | ASSLDPGTKQF
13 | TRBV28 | ASSQGTGIYYGYT
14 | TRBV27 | ASSPLSPATNEKLF